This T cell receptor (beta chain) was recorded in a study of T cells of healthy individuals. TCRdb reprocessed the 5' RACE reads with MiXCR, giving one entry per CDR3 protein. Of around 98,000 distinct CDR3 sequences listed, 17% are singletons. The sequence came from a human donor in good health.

The CDR3 loop is CAISDYDRGAADTQYF. In DNA form, the CDR3 reads TGTGCCATCAGTGATTATGACAGGGGGGCCGCAGATACGCAGTATTTT. V and J are TRBV10-3 and TRBJ2-3, with 9 bases aligning to TRBD1. Germline-derived CDR1 and CDR2 are ENHRY and SYGVKD. The CDR3 sequence is 16 residues long. V gave up 3 bases and J gave up 4 bases; unmatched junction bases: 8.